Shown below are 26 T cell receptor beta chains from a single sample sequenced in a study of T-cell reconstitution after alpha-beta-depleted transplantation in children. Unique molecular identifiers were built into the TCRbeta library. Each CDR3 protein gets one entry after TCRdb re-called the PCR reads with MiXCR. The sample includes hundreds of thousands of distinct CDR3 sequences, around 25% of them seen just once. Specimen: PBMCs, mostly from graft donor cells, collected 360 days after TCRalphabeta/CD19-depleted stem cell transplant. The receptors originated from a female patient between 2 and 15 years old who had a stem cell transplant for congenital amegakaryocytic thrombocytopenia, so the T cells may come from the graft donor.

The sample holds one count of this clonotype. V and J are TRBV18 and TRBJ2-7; 8 bases match TRBD1. With 6 bases clipped from V and 3 bases from J, the junction kept 7 bases outside the gene matches. Germline V gives CDR1 KGHSH, CDR2 LQKENI. This CDR3 region has 14 residues. The CDR3 DNA sequence: TGTGCCAGCTCTCCTCAGGGGGCGATCTACGAGCAGTACTTC. Amino acids: CASSPQGAIYEQYF.

This clonotype was detected only a few times. The V gene is TRBV7-6, the J gene TRBJ2-7; 9 bases are a match to TRBD2. The trim removed 2 bases at V and 2 bases at J, leaving 7 bases unmatched. The length of the CDR3 is 16 residues. CDR1 and CDR2 from the germline V gene are SGHVS and FNYEAQ. DNA for the CDR3: TGTGCCAGCAGCTTACAGACGGGACTAGCTGCCTACGAGCAGTACTTC. Translation: CASSLQTGLAAYEQYF.

DNA for the CDR3: TGTGCCATCAGTGAGTCGAGGGCGGGTGGGGTCCAGGAGACCCAGTACTTC. It specifies CAISESRAGGVQETQYF. The chain has TRBV10-3 and TRBJ2-5; a possible D gene is TRBD2 (5 bases). The CDR3 covers 17 residues. Looked up from germline, CDR1 is ENHRY and CDR2 is SYGVKD. The germline V and J ends were trimmed by 0 bases and 5 bases, with 19 bases remaining between them.

This clonotype was counted only a few times. The J gene is TRBJ1-6, the V gene TRBV12-3 or TRBV12-4; D uncertain. Deletions cut 5 bases from V and 5 bases from J, with 10 bases between. The CDR3 covers 14 residues. The CDR3, as DNA: TGTGCCAGCAGTCCCAGCGTCCATAATTCACCCCTCCACTTT. Its translation: CASSPSVHNSPLHF.

This clonotype was seen ten or more times. The CDR3 loop reads CASSQSRTGGHGYTF. In DNA form, the CDR3 reads TGCGCCAGCAGCCAATCTCGGACGGGAGGACATGGCTACACCTTC. This chain connects TRBV4-1 to TRBJ1-2; D uncertain. Trimming removed 2 bases from V and 6 bases from J, with 16 bases in between. CDR1 is MGHRA and CDR2 is YSYEKL in the germline V gene. The CDR3 contains 15 residues.

This clonotype occurred a few times. The chain's CDR3 is CASSEAWAGAGKTQYF. CDR3 in DNA: TGTGCCAGCAGTGAAGCATGGGCAGGGGCAGGGAAGACCCAGTACTTC. The V gene is TRBV2, the J gene TRBJ2-5; D might be TRBD1 (6 bases). Germline lookup yields CDR1 SNHLY and CDR2 FYNNEI. This CDR3 has 16 residues. The germline V and J ends were trimmed by 0 bases and 6 bases, with 17 bases remaining between them.

With regard to this clonotype: Mismatch with germline at one junction end may stem from a read error. This rearrangement joins TRBV11-2 to TRBJ2-7, with unresolved D. CDR1 and CDR2 from the germline V gene are SGHAT and FQNNGV. CDR3 size: 11 residues. DNA of the CDR3: TGTGGCAGCAGCGTTTCCTACGAGCAGTACTTC. Its translation is CGSSVSYEQYF.

This clonotype came up a few times. This CDR3 is CSASTPTDTQYF. The CDR3 DNA reads as TGCAGTGCGAGTACACCCACAGATACGCAGTATTTT. The chain joins TRBV20-1 to TRBJ2-3; D is uncertain. The CDR3 length is 12 residues. Germline V gene data show CDR1 as DFQATT and CDR2 as SNEGSKA (reference sequence). Trimming left V 6 bases short and J 2 bases short, with 9 bases between.

CDR3 DNA sequence: TGTGCCAGCAGTTCGCGACAGGGTCTAGGGAACACTGAAGCTTTCTTT. It translates to CASSSRQGLGNTEAFF. The rearrangement joins TRBV27 to TRBJ1-1, with 7 bases that match TRBD1. The V segment lost 4 bases and the J segment 1 base; nucleotides outside the gene matches: 9. The germline gives CDR1 MNHEY, CDR2 SMNVEV (reference sequence). This CDR3 is 16 amino acids long.

This clonotype appeared a few times. This chain uses TRBV7-9 with TRBJ2-3; no definite D call. Germline values: CDR1 SEHNR, CDR2 FQNEAQ (reference sequence). The CDR3 sequence is 13 residues long. V dropped 5 bases and J dropped 5 bases, with 11 bases sitting between them. CDR3 in amino acids: CASSPRLGDTQYF. CDR3 DNA: TGTGCCAGCAGCCCCCGGTTGGGAGATACGCAGTATTTT.

The chain links TRBV7-2 to TRBJ2-5; D ambiguous. V dropped 0 bases and J dropped 5 bases, with 7 bases sitting between them. Germline V lookup: CDR1 SGHTA, CDR2 FQGNSA. This CDR3 has 13 amino acids. CDR3 sequence: CASSLATHETQYF. The CDR3 DNA reads as TGTGCCAGCAGCTTAGCGACTCACGAGACCCAGTACTTC.

This clonotype turned up a few times. The V and J genes are TRBV2 and TRBJ2-3; D may be TRBD1 (5 bases). V was shortened by 7 bases and J by 0 bases, with 14 bases between the two germline ends. Germline V CDR1 and CDR2: SNHLY, FYNNEI. The CDR3 is 15 residues long. The DNA for the CDR3 is TGTGCCAGCATCCCGCAAACAGGAAGCACAGATACGCAGTATTTT. Its protein is CASIPQTGSTDTQYF.

This rearrangement joins TRBV5-1 to TRBJ2-2; 9 bases agree with TRBD2. Germline V gene sequence: CDR1 SGHRS, CDR2 YFSETQ. The CDR3 has 16 residues. V was clipped by 4 bases and J by 5 bases; unmatched bases: 9. This CDR3 is CASSVAVLAGTGELFF. CDR3 DNA: TGCGCCAGCAGCGTTGCCGTTCTAGCGGGAACCGGGGAGCTGTTTTTT.

This chain connects TRBV29-1 to TRBJ2-2; D gene unclear. The ends were cut back, 5 bases at V and 3 bases at J, with 19 bases in the middle. The CDR3 contains 16 residues. Germline V gene data show CDR1 as SQVTM and CDR2 as ANQGSEA. The CDR3 here is CSVYSRVSKHTGELFF. In DNA form, the CDR3 reads TGCAGCGTTTACTCCAGAGTGTCTAAACACACCGGGGAGCTGTTTTTT.

The V call is TRBV2, the J call TRBJ2-1, with TRBD2 identical over 8 bases. Per germline, CDR1 SNHLY and CDR2 FYNNEI. The CDR3 extends over 15 amino acids. The V gene end was trimmed by 4 bases and the J gene end by 3 bases; junction bases not matched to a gene: 5. CDR3 sequence reads: CASSARGAVYNEQFF. DNA for the CDR3: TGTGCCAGCAGTGCGCGGGGGGCGGTCTACAATGAGCAGTTCTTC.

As for this clonotype: At one boundary the junction diverges from the germline segment, which might be a read error. This sequence joins TRBV12-3 or TRBV12-4 and TRBJ1-3; TRBD1 matches 10 bases. CDR3 length: 14 residues. CDR3 residues: CASSFLRTGGNWDF. The CDR3 DNA follows: TGTGCCAGCAGTTTTTTGCGGACAGGGGGTAATTGGGATTTT.

At least ten counts were recorded for this clonotype. This rearrangement joins TRBV24-1 to TRBJ2-2, with D tentatively TRBD2 (6 bases). Germline lookup yields CDR1 KGHDR and CDR2 SFDVKD. The length of the CDR3 is 16 residues. V lost 0 bases to trimming and J lost 2 bases, with 9 bases between them. The CDR3 protein is CATSDLAGLNTGELFF. The CDR3, as DNA: TGTGCCACCAGTGATTTGGCGGGACTCAACACCGGGGAGCTGTTTTTT.

This clonotype is a singleton in its sample. This chain uses TRBV3-1 with TRBJ2-5; D not resolved. Trimming stripped 4 bases from V and 2 bases from J, with 5 bases between. The CDR3 is 12 residues long. Germline assignment: CDR1 LGHDT and CDR2 YNNKEL (reference sequence). Here the CDR3 reads CASSPIQETQYF. For the CDR3, the DNA is TGTGCCAGCAGCCCCATACAAGAGACCCAGTACTTC.

This clonotype occurred many times. The CDR3 nucleotides are TGTGCCAGCATTCGGGGGAGCTCCTACGAGCAGTACTTC. Its translation is CASIRGSSYEQYF. The V gene is TRBV6-2 or TRBV6-3, the J gene TRBJ2-7; tentative D call: TRBD2 (6 bases). The CDR3 extends over 13 amino acids. Trimming stripped 7 bases from V and 0 bases from J, with 10 bases between. Germline loops: CDR1 MNHEY, CDR2 SVGEGT.

This clonotype was counted only a few times. The chain recombines TRBV27 with TRBJ1-5; D perhaps matches TRBD1 (5 bases). V lost 1 base and J lost 7, with 11 bases in between. Germline CDR1 MNHEY, CDR2 SMNVEV (reference sequence). CDR3 length: 14 residues. CDR3 in amino acids: CASSLYGGRQPQHF. The CDR3 nucleotides read TGTGCCAGCAGTTTATATGGGGGGAGACAGCCCCAGCATTTT.

This chain connects TRBV6-5 to TRBJ1-1; no clear D. The length of the CDR3 is 13 residues. Germline V CDR1 and CDR2: MNHEY, SVGAGI. Trimming took 10 bases from V and 5 from J, leaving 17 bases between them. CDR3 region: CATYAGLRTEAFF. In DNA form, the CDR3 reads TGTGCCACCTACGCCGGGCTGAGGACTGAAGCTTTCTTT.

The gene calls are TRBV11-2 and TRBJ2-3; D uncertain. The CDR3 loop spans 14 amino acids. Germline V lookup: CDR1 SGHAT, CDR2 FQNNGV. V lost 2 bases and J lost 1, with 7 bases in between. The CDR3 DNA reads TGTGCCAGCAGCTTATTGCGCGGCACAGATACGCAGTATTTT. Its translation is CASSLLRGTDTQYF.

This clonotype appeared a few times. Sequence at one end of the junction differs from germline and may be a read error. The chain has TRBV4-2 and TRBJ2-5; TRBD1 might be the D (5 bases). This CDR3 has 14 residues. CDR1 is LGHNA, CDR2 YNFKEQ, per germline. CDR3 region: CASSQGAKEETQYF. The CDR3 DNA reads as TGTGCCAGCAGTCAAGGGGCTAAAGAAGAGACCCAGTACTTC.

The chain is built from TRBV6-6 and TRBJ1-2; 7 bases are shared with TRBD1. The CDR3 runs 13 residues. Germline CDR1 is MNHNY and CDR2 is SVGAGI (reference sequence). The ends lost 6 bases at V and 7 bases at J; junction bases unmatched: 8. CDR3 sequence: CASSLLTGPGYTF. The CDR3 DNA reads TGTGCCAGCAGCCTCTTGACAGGGCCTGGCTACACCTTC.

This clonotype showed up just a few times. V usage is TRBV3-1 and J usage is TRBJ1-2; no clear D. This CDR3 has 13 residues. The germline gives CDR1 LGHDT, CDR2 YNNKEL (reference sequence). With 0 bases removed from V and 5 bases from J, the gap between germline ends came to 7 bases. The DNA for the CDR3 is TGTGCCAGCAGCCAAGAACCCGAGTATGGCTACACCTTC. This sequence encodes CASSQEPEYGYTF. Full variable domain (remainder filled in from reference TRBV3-1 and TRBJ1-2): DTAVSQTPKYLVTQMGNDKSIKCEQNLGHDTMYWYKQDSKKFLKIMFSYNNKELIINETVPNRFSPKSPDKAHLNLHINSLELGDSAVYFCASSQEPEYGYTFGSGTRLTVV.

The chain links TRBV4-1 to TRBJ1-5; D is uncertain. With 4 bases removed from V and 3 bases from J, the gap between germline ends came to 7 bases. Per the germline V gene, CDR1 is MGHRA and CDR2 is YSYEKL. The CDR3 is 13 amino acids. This chain's CDR3 is CASSLWDNQPQHF. The CDR3 coding sequence is TGCGCCAGCAGCCTTTGGGACAATCAGCCCCAGCATTTT.